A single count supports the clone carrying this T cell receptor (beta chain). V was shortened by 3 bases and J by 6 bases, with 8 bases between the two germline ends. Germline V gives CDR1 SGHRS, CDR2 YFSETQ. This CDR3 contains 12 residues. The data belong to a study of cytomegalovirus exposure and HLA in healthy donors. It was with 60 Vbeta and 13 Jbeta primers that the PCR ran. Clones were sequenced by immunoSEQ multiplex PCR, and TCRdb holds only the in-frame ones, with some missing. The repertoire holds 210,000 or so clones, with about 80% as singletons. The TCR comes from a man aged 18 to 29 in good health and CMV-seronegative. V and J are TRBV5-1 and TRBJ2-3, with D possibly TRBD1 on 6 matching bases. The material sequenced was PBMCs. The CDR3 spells CASSSDRDTQYF. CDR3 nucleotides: TGCGCCAGCAGCTCTGACAGGGATACGCAGTATTTT.